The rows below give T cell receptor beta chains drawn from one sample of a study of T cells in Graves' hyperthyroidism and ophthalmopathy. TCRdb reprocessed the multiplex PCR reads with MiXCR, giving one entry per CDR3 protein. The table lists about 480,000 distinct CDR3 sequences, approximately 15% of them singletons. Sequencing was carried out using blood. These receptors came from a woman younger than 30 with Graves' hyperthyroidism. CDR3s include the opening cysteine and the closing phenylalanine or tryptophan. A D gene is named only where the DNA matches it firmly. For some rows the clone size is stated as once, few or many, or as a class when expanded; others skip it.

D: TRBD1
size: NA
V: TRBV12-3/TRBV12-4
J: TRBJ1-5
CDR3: CASSTGTGNQPQHF
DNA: TGTGCCAGCAGTACAGGGACAGGGAATCAGCCCCAGCATTTT

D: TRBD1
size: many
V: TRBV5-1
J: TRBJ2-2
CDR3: CASSLSGTGATGELFF
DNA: TGCGCCAGCAGCTTGTCCGGGACAGGGGCGACCGGGGAGCTGTTTTTT

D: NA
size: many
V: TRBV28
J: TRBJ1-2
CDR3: CASRTTETNYGYTF
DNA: TGTGCCAGCAGGACGACAGAGACTAACTATGGCTACACCTTC

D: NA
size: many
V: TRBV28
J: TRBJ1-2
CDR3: CASSDSGNNYGYTF
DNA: TGTGCCAGCAGTGATAGTGGCAACAACTATGGCTACACCTTC

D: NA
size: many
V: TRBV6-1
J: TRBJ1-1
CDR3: CASTKRGVNTEAFF
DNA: TGTGCCAGCACCAAAAGGGGGGTGAACACTGAAGCTTTCTTT

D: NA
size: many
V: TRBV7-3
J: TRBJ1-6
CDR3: CASSLRTSNSPLHF
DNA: TGTGCCAGCAGCCTAAGGACAAGCAATTCACCCCTCCACTTT

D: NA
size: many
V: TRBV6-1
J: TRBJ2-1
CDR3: CALVVSSLSYNEQFF
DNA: TGTGCCCTTGTGGTTAGCTCCTTGTCCTACAATGAGCAGTTCTTC

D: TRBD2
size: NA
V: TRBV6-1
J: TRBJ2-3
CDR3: CASRETSGRDTQYF
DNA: TGTGCCAGCAGGGAGACTAGCGGGAGGGATACGCAGTATTTT

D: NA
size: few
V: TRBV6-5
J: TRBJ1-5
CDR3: CASSYSGSSNQPQHF
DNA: TGTGCCAGCAGTTACTCGGGCAGCAGCAATCAGCCCCAGCATTTT

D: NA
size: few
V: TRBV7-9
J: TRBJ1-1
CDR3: CASSTNKDTEAFF
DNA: TGTGCCAGCAGCACAAACAAAGACACTGAAGCTTTCTTT

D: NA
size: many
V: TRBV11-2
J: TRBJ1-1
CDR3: CASSITGTSNTEAFF
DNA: TGTGCCAGCAGCATAACCGGGACAAGTAACACTGAAGCTTTCTTT

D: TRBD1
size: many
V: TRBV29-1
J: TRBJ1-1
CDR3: CSVEAFEGQQAFF
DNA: TGCAGCGTTGAAGCCTTCGAGGGACAGCAAGCTTTCTTT

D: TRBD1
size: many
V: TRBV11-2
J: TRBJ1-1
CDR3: CASSPGTGGWAFF
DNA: TGTGCCAGCAGCCCAGGGACAGGGGGATGGGCTTTCTTT

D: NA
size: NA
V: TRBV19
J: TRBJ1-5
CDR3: CASSIITDNQPQHF
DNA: TGTGCCAGTAGTATAATCACTGATAATCAGCCCCAGCATTTT

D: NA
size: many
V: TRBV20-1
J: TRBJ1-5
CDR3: CSARDKADRNQPQHF
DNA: TGCAGTGCTAGGGATAAGGCAGACCGGAATCAGCCCCAGCATTTT

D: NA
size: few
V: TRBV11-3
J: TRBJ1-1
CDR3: CASSLVGTGAFF
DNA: TGTGCCAGCAGCTTGGTAGGCACTGGAGCTTTCTTT

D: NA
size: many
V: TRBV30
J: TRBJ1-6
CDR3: CACAPTRYNSPLHF
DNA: TGTGCCTGCGCCCCGACTAGATATAATTCACCCCTCCACTTT

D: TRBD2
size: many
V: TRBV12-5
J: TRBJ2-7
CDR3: CASGLPSGRGNEQYF
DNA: TGTGCTAGTGGTTTGCCGAGCGGGAGAGGGAACGAGCAGTACTTC

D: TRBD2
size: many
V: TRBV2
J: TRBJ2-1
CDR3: CASRRGSGYNEQFF
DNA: TGTGCCAGCAGGCGGGGGTCGGGCTACAATGAGCAGTTCTTC

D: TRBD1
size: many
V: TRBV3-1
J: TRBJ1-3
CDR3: CASSLGQPTSGNTIYF
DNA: TGTGCCAGCAGCTTGGGACAGCCCACCTCTGGAAACACCATATATTTT

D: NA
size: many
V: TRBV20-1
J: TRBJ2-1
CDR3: CSAPKPNTAYNEQFF
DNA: TGCAGTGCTCCTAAGCCGAACACGGCCTACAATGAGCAGTTCTTC

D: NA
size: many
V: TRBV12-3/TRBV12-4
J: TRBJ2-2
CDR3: CASYPRFTGELFF
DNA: TGTGCCAGCTATCCGAGATTCACCGGGGAGCTGTTTTTT

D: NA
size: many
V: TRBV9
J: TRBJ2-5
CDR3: CASSVAGTPLQETQYF
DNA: TGTGCCAGCAGCGTAGCAGGGACACCTTTACAAGAGACCCAGTACTTC

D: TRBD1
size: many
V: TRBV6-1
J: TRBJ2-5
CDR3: CASSAGQGANWETQYF
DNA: TGTGCCAGCAGTGCCGGACAGGGGGCAAATTGGGAGACCCAGTACTTC

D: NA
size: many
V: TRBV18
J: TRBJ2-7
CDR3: CASSPQTTPGYEQYF
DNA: TGTGCCAGCTCACCACAGACGACTCCTGGGTACGAGCAGTACTTC

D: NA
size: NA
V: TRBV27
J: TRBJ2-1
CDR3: CASTTGKGEVDEQFF
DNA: TGTGCCAGCACCACAGGGAAGGGCGAGGTCGATGAGCAGTTCTTC

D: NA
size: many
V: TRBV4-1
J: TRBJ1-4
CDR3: CASSQEPLLGEGEKLFF
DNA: TGCGCCAGCAGCCAAGAGCCCCTGCTGGGGGAAGGGGAAAAACTGTTTTTT

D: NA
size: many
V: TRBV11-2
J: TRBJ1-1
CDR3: CATPSSTEGNTEAFF
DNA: TGTGCCACCCCGAGTAGTACGGAGGGGAACACTGAAGCTTTCTTT

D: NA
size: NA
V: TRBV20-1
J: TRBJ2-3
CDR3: CSARAGEAGWTDTQYF
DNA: TGCAGTGCTAGAGCCGGGGAGGCGGGTTGGACAGATACGCAGTATTTT

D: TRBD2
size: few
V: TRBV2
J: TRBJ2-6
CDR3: CASIERDSGANVLTF
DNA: TGTGCCAGCATTGAGCGGGACTCTGGGGCCAACGTCCTGACTTTC

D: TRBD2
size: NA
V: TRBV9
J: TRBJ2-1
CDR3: CASSVAGTGLASSYNEQFF
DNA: TGTGCCAGCAGCGTAGCGGGGACGGGACTAGCTTCTTCCTACAATGAGCAGTTCTTC

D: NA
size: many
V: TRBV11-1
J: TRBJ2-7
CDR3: CASSLGTIYEQYF
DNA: TGTGCCAGCAGCTTAGGGACTATCTACGAGCAGTACTTC

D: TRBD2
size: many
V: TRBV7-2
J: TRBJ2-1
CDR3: CASSLGLAGGLNEQFF
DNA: TGTGCCAGCAGCTTAGGACTAGCGGGAGGATTGAATGAGCAGTTCTTC

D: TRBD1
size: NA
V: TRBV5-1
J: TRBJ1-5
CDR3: CASSVTGDQPQHF
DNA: TGCGCCAGCAGCGTCACAGGGGATCAGCCCCAGCATTTT

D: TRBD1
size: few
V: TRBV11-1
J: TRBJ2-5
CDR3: CASSPRTGLETQYF
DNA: TGTGCCAGCAGCCCGCGGACAGGGCTGGAGACCCAGTACTTC

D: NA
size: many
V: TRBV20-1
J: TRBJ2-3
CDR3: CSARVVTDTQYF
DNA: TGCAGTGCTAGAGTGGTCACAGATACGCAGTATTTT

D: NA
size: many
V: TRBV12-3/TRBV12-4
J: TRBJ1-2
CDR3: CASSLSPKGTAGYTF
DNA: TGTGCCAGCAGTTTGTCCCCCAAGGGGACGGCTGGCTACACCTTC

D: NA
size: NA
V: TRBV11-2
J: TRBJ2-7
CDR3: CASSHGRRRYEQYF
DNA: TGTGCCAGCAGCCACGGACGAAGAAGGTACGAGCAGTACTTC

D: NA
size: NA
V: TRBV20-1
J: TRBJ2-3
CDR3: CSAGARDRITDTQYF
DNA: TGCAGTGCCGGAGCCCGCGACAGGATCACAGATACGCAGTATTTT

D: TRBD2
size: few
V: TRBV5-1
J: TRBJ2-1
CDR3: CASSWGGKQFF
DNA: TGCGCCAGCAGCTGGGGGGGGAAGCAGTTCTTC

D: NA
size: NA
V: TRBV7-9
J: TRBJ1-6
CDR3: CASSLLRSFADSPLHF
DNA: TGTGCCAGCAGCTTACTAAGGAGTTTTGCGGATTCACCCCTCCACTTT

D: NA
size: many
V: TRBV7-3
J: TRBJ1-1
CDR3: CASSLDAGAHTEAFF
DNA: TGTGCCAGCAGCTTAGACGCAGGGGCGCACACTGAAGCTTTCTTT

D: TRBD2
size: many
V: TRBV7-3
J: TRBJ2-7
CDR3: CASSFGGSSYYEQYF
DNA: TGTGCCAGCAGCTTCGGGGGGTCATCCTACTACGAGCAGTACTTC

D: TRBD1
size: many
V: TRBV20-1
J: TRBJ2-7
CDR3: CSAVMGQSYEQYF
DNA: TGCAGTGCCGTGATGGGACAGTCCTACGAGCAGTACTTC

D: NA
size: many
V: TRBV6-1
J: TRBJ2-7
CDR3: CASRPTVLTYEQYF
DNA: TGTGCCAGCAGACCGACAGTCCTGACCTACGAGCAGTACTTC

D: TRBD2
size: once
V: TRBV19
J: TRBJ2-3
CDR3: CPSSPRMTGGPDTQYF
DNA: TGTCCCAGTAGTCCTCGCATGACGGGAGGTCCAGATACGCAGTATTTT

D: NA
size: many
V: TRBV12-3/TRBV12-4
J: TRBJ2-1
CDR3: CASLSSAVSYNEQFF
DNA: TGTGCCAGCCTCTCGTCAGCTGTCTCCTACAATGAGCAGTTCTTC

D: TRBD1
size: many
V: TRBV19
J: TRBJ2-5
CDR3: CASSIVQGSTQYF
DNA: TGTGCCAGTAGTATAGTACAGGGGTCAACCCAGTACTTC

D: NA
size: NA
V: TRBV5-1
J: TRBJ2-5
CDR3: CASSPKAGETQYF
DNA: TGCGCCAGCAGCCCAAAGGCCGGAGAGACCCAGTACTTC

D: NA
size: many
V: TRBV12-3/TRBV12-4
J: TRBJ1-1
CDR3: CASSPKLDGPMNTEAFF
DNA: TGTGCCAGCAGCCCAAAGCTGGACGGCCCTATGAACACTGAAGCTTTCTTT

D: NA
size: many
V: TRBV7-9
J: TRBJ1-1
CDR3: CASSLTDLQAFF
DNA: TGTGCCAGCAGCTTAACAGACCTTCAAGCTTTCTTT

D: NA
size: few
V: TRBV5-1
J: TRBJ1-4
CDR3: CASSLEASGEKLFF
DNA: TGCGCCAGCAGCTTGGAAGCCTCCGGTGAAAAACTGTTTTTT

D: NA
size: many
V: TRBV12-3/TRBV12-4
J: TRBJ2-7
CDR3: CASSLQGPYEQYF
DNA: TGTGCCAGCAGTTTACAGGGACCTTACGAGCAGTACTTC

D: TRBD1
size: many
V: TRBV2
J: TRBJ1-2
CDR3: CASSEGTAQFYGYTF
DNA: TGTGCCAGCAGCGAGGGGACAGCCCAGTTCTATGGCTACACCTTC

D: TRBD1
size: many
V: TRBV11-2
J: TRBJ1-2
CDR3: CASSRRGQGYYGYTF
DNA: TGTGCCAGCAGCCGTAGAGGACAGGGCTACTATGGCTACACCTTC

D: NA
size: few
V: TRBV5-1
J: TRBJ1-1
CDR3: CASSFDGVGTEAFF
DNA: TGCGCCAGCAGCTTCGACGGGGTGGGAACTGAAGCTTTCTTT